This T cell receptor (beta chain) was captured in a study of blood T cell repertoires in COVID-19 (TCRdb year 2020). Study-wide context: The collaborator samples originated in the United States, Italy and Spain and spanned the acute and convalescent phases of COVID-19. The prospective study material was composed of cDNA or gDNA derived from T cells, B-cell-depleted T cells, or PBMCs. The dataset comprised deeply sampled blood TCRbeta repertoires from subjects exposed to, actively infected with, or recovered from COVID-19. A freely available public database, intended as a resource for researchers studying the immune response to SARS-CoV-2, is where the repertoires were released. Samples were obtained from the ongoing ImmuneRACE study (first 160 participants) and from about 1,300 subjects provided by 6 global collaborators. The sample metadata nearly always contained a de-identified subject ID, COVID-19 status, age in years and sex. HLA class I and class II types, where available, came from metadata supplied by the sample provider rather than from assay-based typing.

TCRbeta CDR3 regions were amplified from genomic DNA by means of the immunoSEQ Assay, a bias-controlled multiplex PCR. Processing in the source paper ran as follows. Within the assay, amplification of reference gene primers was used to estimate how many nucleated cells each sample contained. Sequence reads were collapsed and filtered to measure the absolute abundance of every unique TCRbeta CDR3 rearrangement. For each sample, productive Simpson clonality was calculated as the square root of Simpson's diversity index over productive rearrangements. Sourced from immuneACCESS, this table was stored by TCRdb with only in-frame sequences that have V and J called. A share of the clones is absent; for the studies checked, an unresolved V gene accounts for under half, and the remainder has no known explanation. From that table come the V and J calls and clone size; the DNA was used to work out D and trimming. The sample yields about 130,000 clones; about 80% were counted once. Jointly, the top ten make up 3.8% of the sample.

The paper as a whole reports these results and caveats: The amount of clinical and demographic metadata varied by source and participant and was provided uncurated.

Collaborating institutions collected whole blood in K2EDTA tubes following their own protocols. For TCRbeta analysis, collaborators shipped samples as frozen whole blood, isolated PBMCs, or DNA extracted from either of those sample types. The germline V gene yields KGHSH for CDR1 and LQKENI for CDR2. From the cysteine through the phenylalanine, the CDR3 covers 12 amino acids. The retained sequence is limited to the CDR3, 36 bases, with the frame set at the first base. At the junction V is shortened by 2 bases and J by 3 bases, with 4 bases in between. With regard to this clone: Its antigen is currently not known. No much larger clonotype is one base removed from it; base qualities were not supplied.

Sequenced: peripheral blood. The chain is assembled from TRBV18 and TRBJ2-5; the D gene cannot be resolved reliably. The sequence derives from a woman between 50 and 59 years old with acute or convalescent COVID-19. The CDR3: CASSPFKETQYF. The DNA sequence reads TGTGCCAGCTCACCATTTAAAGAGACCCAGTACTTC.